These 9 T cell receptor beta chains came from one sample sequenced in a study of T cells after yellow fever vaccination. TCRdb fed the 5' RACE reads into MiXCR, producing one record per CDR3 protein. The table records some 260,000 distinct CDR3 sequences, roughly 5.6% of them present only once. This specimen consisted of CD4+ T cells sorted from PBMCs, obtained on the day of the yellow fever booster vaccination. These receptors were obtained from a man younger than 35 who received the YFV17D yellow fever vaccine.

This chain uses TRBV15 with TRBJ1-2; the D gene is possibly TRBD1 (5 bases). Germline lookup yields CDR1 LNHNV and CDR2 YYDKDF (reference sequence). The CDR3 consists of 14 residues. Trimming took 2 bases from V and 4 from J, leaving 11 bases between them. CDR3 protein: CATSRPDRTYGYTF. The CDR3 DNA reads TGTGCCACCAGCAGACCTGACAGAACCTATGGCTACACCTTC.

Turning to this clonotype: One end of the junction is discordant with germline, which a read error may explain. V and J are TRBV27 and TRBJ1-5; TRBD1 matches at 7 bases. This CDR3 contains 16 residues. CDR1 MNHEY and CDR2 SMNVEV come from the germline V gene (reference sequence). The CDR3 DNA is TGCACCAGCAGTCCCGTGGACAGGACAGACAATCAGCCCCAGCATTTT. Residues: CTSSPVDRTDNQPQHF.

This clonotype has only a few counts. The genes are TRBV5-6 and TRBJ2-1, with TRBD2 matching over 8 bases. CDR3 length equals 15 residues. With 0 bases clipped from V and 6 bases from J, the junction kept 5 bases outside the gene matches. Germline loops: CDR1 SGHDT, CDR2 YYEEEE. CDR3 sequence: CASSLGRGGPNEQFF. The CDR3 coding sequence is TGTGCCAGCAGCTTGGGACGGGGGGGCCCCAATGAGCAGTTCTTC.

CDR3 sequence: CASSKQVGENYGYTF. CDR3 in DNA: TGCGCCAGCAGCAAACAGGTCGGCGAGAACTATGGCTACACCTTC. The genes are TRBV5-1 and TRBJ1-2; a weak D match, TRBD1 (5 bases). Germline V gene data show CDR1 as SGHRS and CDR2 as YFSETQ. Trimming removed 4 bases from V and 2 bases from J, with 15 bases in between. The CDR3 covers 15 residues. The complete variable domain, with remaining parts taken from reference TRBV5-1 and TRBJ1-2, reads KAGVTQTPRYLIKTRGQQVTLSCSPISGHRSVSWYQQTPGQGLQFLFEYFSETQRNKGNFPGRFSGRQFSNSRSEMNVSTLELGDSALYLCASSKQVGENYGYTFGSGTRLTVV.

This clonotype was seen a few times. The genes are TRBV7-2 and TRBJ2-3, with 12 bases aligning to TRBD2. The germline V gene encodes CDR1 SGHTA and CDR2 FQGNSA. Trimming cost V 5 bases and J 5 bases; bases outside gene matches: 8. This CDR3 is built from 16 residues. The CDR3 nucleotides are TGTGCCAGCAGCCTTAGACTAGCGGGGGCTGTAGATACGCAGTATTTT. This codes for CASSLRLAGAVDTQYF.

The chain carries TRBV7-9 and TRBJ2-1; TRBD1 might be the D (6 bases). Trimming shortened V by 1 base and J by 8 bases, and 15 bases separated the two germline ends. This CDR3 region has 15 residues. Germline V gene lookup returns CDR1 SEHNR and CDR2 FQNEAQ (reference sequence). The CDR3, as DNA: TGTGCCAGCAGCTTAGTCGGACAGACGTGGGATGAGCAGTTCTTC. Protein product: CASSLVGQTWDEQFF.

There are a few counts of this clonotype. J is TRBJ2-7 and V is TRBV7-9; D remains unclear. CDR1 and CDR2 (germline): SEHNR, FQNEAQ (reference sequence). The CDR3 runs to 12 residues. The V gene lost 1 base and the J gene lost 3 bases, with 4 bases spanning the gap. The CDR3 is CASSLVDYEQYF. The CDR3 region has the DNA TGTGCCAGCAGCTTAGTGGACTACGAGCAGTACTTC.

This clonotype showed up just once. This chain connects TRBV6-2 or TRBV6-3 to TRBJ2-7; 14 positions agree with TRBD2. Germline loops: CDR1 MNHEY, CDR2 SVGEGT. The CDR3 spans 17 residues. Trimming at V came to 4 bases and at J to 5 bases, leaving 10 bases not matched to a gene. CDR3 sequence: CASSSPGLAGVLHEQYV. The CDR3 DNA follows: TGTGCCAGCAGTTCCCCGGGACTAGCGGGGGTCCTCCACGAGCAGTACGTC.

The chain uses TRBV11-3 and TRBJ2-3; 11 nucleotides align to TRBD1. Germline values: CDR1 SGHNT, CDR2 YENEEA. This CDR3 region has 15 residues. V trimming: 5 bases; J trimming: 7 bases; junction bases outside the gene matches: 8. DNA of the CDR3: TGTGCCAGCAGCCGGGGACAGGGGGATTTGAATACGCAGTATTTT. Encoded protein: CASSRGQGDLNTQYF.